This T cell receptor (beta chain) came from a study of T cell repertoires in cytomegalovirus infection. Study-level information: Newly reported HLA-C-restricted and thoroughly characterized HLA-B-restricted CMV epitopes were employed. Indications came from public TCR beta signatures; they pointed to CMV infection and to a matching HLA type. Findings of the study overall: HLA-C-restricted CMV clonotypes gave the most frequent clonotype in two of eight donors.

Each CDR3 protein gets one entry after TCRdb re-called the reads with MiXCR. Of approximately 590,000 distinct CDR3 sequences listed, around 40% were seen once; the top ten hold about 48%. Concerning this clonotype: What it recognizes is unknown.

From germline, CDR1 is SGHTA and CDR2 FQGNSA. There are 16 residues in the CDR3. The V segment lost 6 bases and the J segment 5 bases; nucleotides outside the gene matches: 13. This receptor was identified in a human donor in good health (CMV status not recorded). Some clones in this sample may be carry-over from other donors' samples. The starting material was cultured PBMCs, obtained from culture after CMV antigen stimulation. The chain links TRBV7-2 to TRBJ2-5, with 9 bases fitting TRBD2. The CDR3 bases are TGTGCCAGCAGACAAACTTTGCGCGGGGGGGCGGAGACCCAGTACTTC. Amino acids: CASRQTLRGGAETQYF. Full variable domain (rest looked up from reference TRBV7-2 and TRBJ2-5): GAGVSQSPSNKVTEKGKDVELRCDPISGHTALYWYRQSLGQGLEFLIYFQGNSAPDKSGLPSDRFSAERTGGSVSTLTIQRTQQEDSAVYLCASRQTLRGGAETQYFGPGTRLLVL.